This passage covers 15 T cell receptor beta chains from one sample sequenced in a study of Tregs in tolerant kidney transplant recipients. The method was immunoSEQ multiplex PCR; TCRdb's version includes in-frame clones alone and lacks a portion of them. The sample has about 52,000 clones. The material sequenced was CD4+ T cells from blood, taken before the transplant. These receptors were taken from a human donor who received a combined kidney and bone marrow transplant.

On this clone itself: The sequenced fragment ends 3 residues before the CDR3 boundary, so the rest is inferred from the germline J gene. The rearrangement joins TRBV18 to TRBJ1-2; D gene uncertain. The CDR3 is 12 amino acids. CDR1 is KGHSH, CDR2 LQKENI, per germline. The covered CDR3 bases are TGTGCCAGCTCACCACGATCAGAAGGC. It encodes CASSPRSEG. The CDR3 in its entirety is CASSPRSEGYTF. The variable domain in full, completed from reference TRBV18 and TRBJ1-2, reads NAGVMQNPRHLVRRRGQEARLRCSPMKGHSHVYWYRQLPEEGLKFMVYLQKENIIDESGMPKERFSAEFPKEGPSILRIQQVVRGDSAAYFCASSPRSEGYTFGSGTRLTVV.

The CDR3 here is CASSFEAGAGGEQFF. The CDR3 DNA, read in part, is TGTGCCAGCAGCTTTGAGGCGGGAGCGGGGGGTGAG. V usage is TRBV7-2 and J usage is TRBJ2-1, with 9 bases matching TRBD2. Read sequence stops 3 residues before the CDR3 end, and the germline J gene provides the missing end. Germline trimming cut 3 bases from V and 9 bases from J; bases unmatched to any gene: 9. The CDR3 sequence is 15 residues long. Germline V lookup: CDR1 SGHTA, CDR2 FQGNSA.

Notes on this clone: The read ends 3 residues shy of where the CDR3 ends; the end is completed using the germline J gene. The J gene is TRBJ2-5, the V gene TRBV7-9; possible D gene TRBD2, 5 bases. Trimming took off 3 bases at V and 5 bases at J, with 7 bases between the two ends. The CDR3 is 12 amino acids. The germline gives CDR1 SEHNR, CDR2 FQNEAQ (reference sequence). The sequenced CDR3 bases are TGTGCCAGCAGCTTCCAGCGGGAGACC. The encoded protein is CASSFQRET. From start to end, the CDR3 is CASSFQRETQYF.

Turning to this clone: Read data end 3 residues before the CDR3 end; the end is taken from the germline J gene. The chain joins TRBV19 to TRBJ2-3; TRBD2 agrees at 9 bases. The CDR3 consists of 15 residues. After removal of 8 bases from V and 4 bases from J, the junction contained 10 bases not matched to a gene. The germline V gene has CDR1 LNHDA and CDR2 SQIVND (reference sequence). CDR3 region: CASSRPGLAADTQYF. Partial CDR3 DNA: TGTGCCAGTTCCCGCCCGGGACTAGCAGCAGATACG.

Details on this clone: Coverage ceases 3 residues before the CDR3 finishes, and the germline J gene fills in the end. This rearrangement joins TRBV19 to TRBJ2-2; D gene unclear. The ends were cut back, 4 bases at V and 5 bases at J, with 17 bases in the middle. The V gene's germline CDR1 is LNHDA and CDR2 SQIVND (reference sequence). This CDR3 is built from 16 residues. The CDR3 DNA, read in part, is TGTGCCAGTAGTACGGATACTTACTCAGGAACCGGGGAG. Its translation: CASSTDTYSGTGE. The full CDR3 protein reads CASSTDTYSGTGELFF.

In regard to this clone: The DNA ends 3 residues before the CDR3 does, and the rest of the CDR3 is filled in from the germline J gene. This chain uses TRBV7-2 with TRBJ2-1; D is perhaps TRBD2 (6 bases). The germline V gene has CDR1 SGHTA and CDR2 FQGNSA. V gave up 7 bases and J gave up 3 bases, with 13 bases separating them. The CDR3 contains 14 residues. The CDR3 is CASMSGPFYNEQFF. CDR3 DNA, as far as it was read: TGTGCCAGCATGAGCGGGCCTTTCTACAATGAG.

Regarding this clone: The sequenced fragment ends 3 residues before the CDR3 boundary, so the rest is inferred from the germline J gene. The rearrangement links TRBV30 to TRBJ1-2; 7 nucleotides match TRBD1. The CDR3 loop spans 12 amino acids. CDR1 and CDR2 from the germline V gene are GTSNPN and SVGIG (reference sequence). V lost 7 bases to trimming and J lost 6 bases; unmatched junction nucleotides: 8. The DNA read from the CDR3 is TGTGCCTCATCCCCAGGGGGGAATGGC. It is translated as CASSPGGNG. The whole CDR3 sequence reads CASSPGGNGYTF.

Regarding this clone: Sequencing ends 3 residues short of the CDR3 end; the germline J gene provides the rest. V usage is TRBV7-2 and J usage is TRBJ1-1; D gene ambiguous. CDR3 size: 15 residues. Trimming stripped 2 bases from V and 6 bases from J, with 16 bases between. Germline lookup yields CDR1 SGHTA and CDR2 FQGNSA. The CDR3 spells CASSLHPAINSEAFF. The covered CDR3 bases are TGTGCCAGCAGCTTACACCCCGCCATAAACTCTGAA.

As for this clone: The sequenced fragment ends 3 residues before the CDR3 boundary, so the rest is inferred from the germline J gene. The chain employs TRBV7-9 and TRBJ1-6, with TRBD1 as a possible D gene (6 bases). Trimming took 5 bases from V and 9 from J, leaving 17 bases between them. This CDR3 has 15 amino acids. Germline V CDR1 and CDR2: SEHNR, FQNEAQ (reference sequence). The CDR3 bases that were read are TGTGCCAGCAGCCGCGAGGGGGGGGCGTTTTCACCC. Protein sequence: CASSREGGAFSP. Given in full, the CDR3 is CASSREGGAFSPLHF.

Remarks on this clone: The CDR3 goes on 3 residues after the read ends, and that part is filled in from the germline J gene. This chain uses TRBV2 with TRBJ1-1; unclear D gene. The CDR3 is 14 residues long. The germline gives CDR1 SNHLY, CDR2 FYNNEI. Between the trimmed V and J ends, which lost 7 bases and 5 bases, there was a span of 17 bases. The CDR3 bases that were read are TGTGCCAGCATCCAAGCGGGGATAAGGACTGAA. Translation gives CASIQAGIRTE. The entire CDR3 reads CASIQAGIRTEAFF.

CDR3 DNA, as far as it was read: TGTGCCAGTAGTATGGGACCGCGGGGGACTGAA. Residues: CASSMGPRGTE. The complete CDR3 protein is CASSMGPRGTEAFF. The V call is TRBV19, the J call TRBJ1-1; tentative D call: TRBD1 (5 bases). From the germline J gene comes the end of the CDR3, since the read stops 3 residues before it. CDR1 is LNHDA, CDR2 SQIVND, per germline (reference sequence). The V and J ends lost 3 bases and 5 bases respectively, with 13 bases between them. This CDR3 is built from 14 residues.

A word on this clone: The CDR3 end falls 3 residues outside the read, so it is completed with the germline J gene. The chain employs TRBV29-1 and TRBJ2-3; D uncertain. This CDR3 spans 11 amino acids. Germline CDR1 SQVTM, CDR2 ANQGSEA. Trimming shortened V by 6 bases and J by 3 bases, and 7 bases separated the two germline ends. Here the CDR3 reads CSVGITDTQYF. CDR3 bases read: TGCAGCGTAGGCATTACAGATACG.

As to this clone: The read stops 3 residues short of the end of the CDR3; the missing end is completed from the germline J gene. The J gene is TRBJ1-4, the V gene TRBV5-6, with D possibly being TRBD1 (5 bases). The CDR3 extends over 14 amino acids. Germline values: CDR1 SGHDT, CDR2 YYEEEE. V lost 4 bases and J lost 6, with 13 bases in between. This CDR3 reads CASSGRGTDEKLFF. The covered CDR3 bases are TGTGCCAGCAGCGGCCGGGGGACGGATGAAAAA.

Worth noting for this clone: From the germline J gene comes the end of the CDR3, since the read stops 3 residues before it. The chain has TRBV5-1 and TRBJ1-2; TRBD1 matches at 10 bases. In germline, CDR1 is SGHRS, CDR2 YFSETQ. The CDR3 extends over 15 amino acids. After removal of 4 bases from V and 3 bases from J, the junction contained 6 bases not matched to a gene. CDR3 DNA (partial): TGCGCCAGCAGCGACCGGGACAGGGGAGACTATGGC. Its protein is CASSDRDRGDYG. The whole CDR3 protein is CASSDRDRGDYGYTF.

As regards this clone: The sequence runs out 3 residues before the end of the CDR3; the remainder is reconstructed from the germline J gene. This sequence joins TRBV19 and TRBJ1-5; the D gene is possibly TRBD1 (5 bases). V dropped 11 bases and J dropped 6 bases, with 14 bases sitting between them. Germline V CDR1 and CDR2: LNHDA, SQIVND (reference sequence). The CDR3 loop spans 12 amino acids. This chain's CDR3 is CAPNTRVQPQHF. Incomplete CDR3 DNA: TGTGCCCCTAACACCAGGGTTCAGCCC.